The clone carrying this T cell receptor (beta chain) was detected many times. Antigen unknown. These data originate in a study of read filtering for tumor transcriptome and immune sequencing. In germline, CDR1 is ENHRY, CDR2 SYGVKD. The junction had 9 bases not matched to a gene; V was cut back by 10 bases and J by 7 bases. The CDR3 totals 14 residues. This library used roughly 430 ng RNA and molecular barcoded adaptors spanning alpha/delta and beta/gamma chains. A single record per CDR3 protein comes from TCRdb applying MiXCR to the reads. Among around 65,000 distinct CDR3 sequences listed, roughly a fifth were seen once. Overall study findings and caveats: Sorted CD138-negative bone marrow cells were not purified T cells.

The chain employs TRBV10-3 and TRBJ2-1; 11 bases are a match to TRBD2. The sequencing input was a population of CD138-negative cells sorted from bone marrow. This receptor was identified in a donor older than 35 with multiple myeloma. CDR3 in amino acids: CATDTSGGGNEQFF. The CDR3 DNA reads as TGTGCCACTGATACTAGCGGGGGTGGTAATGAGCAGTTCTTC.